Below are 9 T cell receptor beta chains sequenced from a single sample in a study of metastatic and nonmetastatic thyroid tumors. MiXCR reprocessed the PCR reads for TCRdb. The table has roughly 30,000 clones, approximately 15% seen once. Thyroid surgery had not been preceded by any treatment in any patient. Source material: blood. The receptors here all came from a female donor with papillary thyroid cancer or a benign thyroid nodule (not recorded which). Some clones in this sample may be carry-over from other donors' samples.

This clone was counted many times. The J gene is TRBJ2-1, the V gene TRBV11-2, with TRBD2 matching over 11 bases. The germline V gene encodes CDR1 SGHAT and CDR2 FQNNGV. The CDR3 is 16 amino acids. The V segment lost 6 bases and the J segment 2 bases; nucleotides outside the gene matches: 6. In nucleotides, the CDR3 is TGTGCCAGCAGGACTCTAGCGGGAGGCACCTACAATGAGCAGTTCTTC. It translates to CASRTLAGGTYNEQFF.

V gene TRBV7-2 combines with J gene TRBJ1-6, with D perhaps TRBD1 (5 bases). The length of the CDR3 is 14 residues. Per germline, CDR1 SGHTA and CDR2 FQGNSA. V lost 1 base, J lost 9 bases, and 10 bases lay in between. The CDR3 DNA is TGTGCCAGCAGCTTAGAGGCAGGGTTTTCACCCCTCCACTTT. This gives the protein CASSLEAGFSPLHF.

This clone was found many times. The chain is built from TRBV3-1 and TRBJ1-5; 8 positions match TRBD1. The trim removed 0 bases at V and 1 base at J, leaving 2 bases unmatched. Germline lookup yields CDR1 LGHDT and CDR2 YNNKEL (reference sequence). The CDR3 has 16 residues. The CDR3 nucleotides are TGTGCCAGCAGCCAAGAAACAGGGGGAAGCAATCAGCCCCAGCATTTT. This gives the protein CASSQETGGSNQPQHF.

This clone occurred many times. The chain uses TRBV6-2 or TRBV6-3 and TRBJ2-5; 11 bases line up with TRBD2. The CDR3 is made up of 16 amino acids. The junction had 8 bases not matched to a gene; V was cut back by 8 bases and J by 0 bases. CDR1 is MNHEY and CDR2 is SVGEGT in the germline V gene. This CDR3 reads CASALAGGPNQETQYF. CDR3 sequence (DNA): TGTGCCAGCGCGTTAGCGGGAGGGCCCAACCAAGAGACCCAGTACTTC.

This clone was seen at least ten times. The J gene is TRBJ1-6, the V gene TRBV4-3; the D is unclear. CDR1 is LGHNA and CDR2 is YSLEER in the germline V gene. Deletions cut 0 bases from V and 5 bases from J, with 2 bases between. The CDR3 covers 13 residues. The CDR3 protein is CASSQDNNSPLHF. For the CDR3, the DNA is TGCGCCAGCAGCCAAGATAATAATTCACCCCTCCACTTT.

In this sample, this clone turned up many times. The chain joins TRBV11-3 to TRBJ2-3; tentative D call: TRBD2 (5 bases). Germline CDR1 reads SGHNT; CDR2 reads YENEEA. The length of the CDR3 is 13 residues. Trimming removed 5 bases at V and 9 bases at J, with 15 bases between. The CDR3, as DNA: TGTGCCAGCAGCCCATACAAGGGAGAGACGCAGTATTTT. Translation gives CASSPYKGETQYF. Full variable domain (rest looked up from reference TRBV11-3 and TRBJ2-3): EAGVVQSPRYKIIEKKQPVAFWCNPISGHNTLYWYLQNLGQGPELLIRYENEEAVDDSQLPKDRFSAERLKGVDSTLKIQPAELGDSAVYLCASSPYKGETQYFGPGTRLTVL.

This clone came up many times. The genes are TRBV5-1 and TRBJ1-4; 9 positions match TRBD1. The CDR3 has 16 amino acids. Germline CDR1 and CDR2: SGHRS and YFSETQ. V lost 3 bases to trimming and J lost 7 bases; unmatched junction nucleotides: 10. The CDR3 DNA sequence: TGCGCCAGCAGCTCGGCCTCCGGGACAGGGTTTGAAAAACTGTTTTTT. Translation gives CASSSASGTGFEKLFF.

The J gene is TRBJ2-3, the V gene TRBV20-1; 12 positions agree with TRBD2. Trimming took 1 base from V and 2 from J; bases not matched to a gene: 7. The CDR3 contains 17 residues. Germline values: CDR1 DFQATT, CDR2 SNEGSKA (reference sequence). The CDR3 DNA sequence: TGCAGTGCTAGAGGGACTAGCGGGATATCTATCACAGATACGCAGTATTTT. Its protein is CSARGTSGISITDTQYF.

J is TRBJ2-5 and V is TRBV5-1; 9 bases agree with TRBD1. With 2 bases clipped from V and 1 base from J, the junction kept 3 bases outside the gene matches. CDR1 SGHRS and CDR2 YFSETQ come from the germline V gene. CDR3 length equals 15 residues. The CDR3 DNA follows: TGCGCCAGCAGCTTCTCGGACAGGGGCCAAGAGACCCAGTACTTC. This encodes CASSFSDRGQETQYF.